These 13 T cell receptor beta chains came from one sample sequenced in a study of T cells in tuberculosis. Thawed, overnight-rested PBMC were stained with GMM-loaded CD1B tetramer, viability dye and anti-CD3, then sorted. CD1B tetramers were loaded with Rhodococcus equi-derived C32 glucose monomycolate. Measured with immunoSEQ multiplex PCR; TCRdb has only the in-frame clones, and not every one. The repertoire holds nearly 60,000 clones, with around 90% as singletons. The sequencing sample was made of CD1b-GMM tetramer-negative cells sorted from PBMCs. The receptor source for this set is an adult woman with latent tuberculosis.

The rearrangement uses TRBV5-6 and TRBJ2-5; 13 bases fit TRBD2. Looked up from germline, CDR1 is SGHDT and CDR2 is YYEEEE. After removal of 2 bases from V and 5 bases from J, the junction contained 3 bases not matched to a gene. This CDR3 is built from 15 residues. CDR3 amino acids: CASSLLAGGGETQYF. CDR3 sequence (DNA): TGTGCCAGCAGCTTACTAGCGGGGGGGGGTGAGACCCAGTACTTC.

The chain has TRBV29-1 and TRBJ1-1; 9 positions agree with TRBD1. Trimming at V came to 8 bases and at J to 3 bases, leaving 13 bases not matched to a gene. The CDR3 loop spans 15 amino acids. Germline V gene lookup returns CDR1 SQVTM and CDR2 ANQGSEA. CDR3 sequence: CSPRAFGTGYTEAFF. CDR3 nucleotide sequence: TGCAGCCCGAGGGCTTTTGGGACAGGGTACACTGAAGCTTTCTTT.

The chain recombines TRBV30 with TRBJ2-1; D is possibly TRBD2 (5 bases). The germline CDR1 and CDR2 sequences are GTSNPN and SVGIG (reference sequence). This CDR3 comprises 14 residues. Trimming took off 0 bases at V and 6 bases at J, with 12 bases between the two ends. As DNA, the CDR3 is TGTGCCTGGAGTGTAGGGCTAGGGAGCAATGAGCAGTTCTTC. Amino acid sequence: CAWSVGLGSNEQFF. Looking up the rest from reference TRBV30 and TRBJ2-1 gives the full variable domain: SQTIHQWPATLVQPVGSPLSLECTVEGTSNPNLYWYRQAAGRGLQLLFYSVGIGQISSEVPQNLSASRPQDRQFILSSKKLLLSDSGFYLCAWSVGLGSNEQFFGPGTRLTVL.

The J gene is TRBJ2-7, the V gene TRBV29-1, with D tentatively TRBD2 (7 bases). The CDR3 is 13 amino acids. Germline V lookup: CDR1 SQVTM, CDR2 ANQGSEA. V lost 7 bases and J 4 bases, leaving 17 bases between the germline ends. As DNA, the CDR3 is TGCAGCGCTGAGGGGGGGGAAGGGTACGAGCAGTACTTC. Amino acid sequence: CSAEGGEGYEQYF.

The chain recombines TRBV2 with TRBJ1-6, with a possible D match to TRBD1 (5 bases). V was pared by 3 bases and J by 11 bases, with 14 bases between. CDR3 length equals 14 residues. CDR1 SNHLY and CDR2 FYNNEI come from the germline V gene. For the CDR3, the DNA is TGTGCCAGCAGTGACGAGCAGGGAGGGACACCCCTCCACTTT. Translating it yields CASSDEQGGTPLHF.

The chain links TRBV4-3 to TRBJ2-2; 7 bases are a match to TRBD1. The CDR3 loop spans 16 amino acids. Germline CDR1 and CDR2: LGHNA and YSLEER. V was clipped by 0 bases and J by 5 bases; unmatched bases: 6. The CDR3 is CASSQEQGRLTGELFF. In nucleotides, the CDR3 is TGCGCCAGCAGCCAAGAACAGGGGCGCTTAACCGGGGAGCTGTTTTTT.

DNA for the CDR3: TGTGCCTGGACCACTGACAGTAGAAAAAATTCACCCCTCCACTTT. This translates into CAWTTDSRKNSPLHF. The genes are TRBV30 and TRBJ1-6; TRBD1 might be the D (5 bases). CDR1 GTSNPN and CDR2 SVGIG come from the germline V gene (reference sequence). The V and J ends lost 4 bases and 7 bases respectively, with 17 bases between them. The CDR3 covers 15 residues.

This clone has a handful of counts. CDR3 in amino acids: CASRIYPGSYNEQFF. The CDR3 DNA follows: TGTGCCAGCAGGATATACCCAGGCTCCTACAATGAGCAGTTCTTC. V and J are TRBV7-9 and TRBJ2-1; D uncertain. This CDR3 has 15 residues. The ends were cut back, 6 bases at V and 0 bases at J, with 12 bases in the middle. Germline V gene lookup returns CDR1 SEHNR and CDR2 FQNEAQ (reference sequence).

The CDR3 DNA reads TGCGCCAGCAGCTTGGAGGGGGGGGTAGACGAGCAGTACTTC. Translating it yields CASSLEGGVDEQYF. This chain uses TRBV5-1 with TRBJ2-7; tentatively, D is TRBD2 (7 bases). The CDR3 has 14 amino acids. Trimming removed 0 bases at V and 5 bases at J, with 12 bases between. The germline gives CDR1 SGHRS, CDR2 YFSETQ.

The chain joins TRBV6-5 to TRBJ2-4; possibly TRBD2 for D (5 bases). This CDR3 has 15 amino acids. V lost 6 bases, J lost 5 bases, and 17 bases lay in between. Germline CDR1 MNHEY, CDR2 SVGAGI. The CDR3 DNA reads as TGTGCCAGCAGACTACGAGCTAGCAACCAAAACATTCAGTACTTC. It translates to CASRLRASNQNIQYF.

As concerns this clone: Within the sample, other DNA sequences also encode this same CDR3. This chain uses TRBV30 with TRBJ1-6; D perhaps matches TRBD1 (5 bases). The V end lost 0 bases, the J end lost 13 bases, and 13 bases lay between the germline ends. Germline CDR1 reads GTSNPN; CDR2 reads SVGIG (reference sequence). CDR3 length: 13 residues. The CDR3 nucleotides read TGTGCCTGGAGTGTACAGGTAGAATCCCCCCTCCACTTT. Translated: CAWSVQVESPLHF. Full variable domain (remainder filled in from reference TRBV30 and TRBJ1-6): SQTIHQWPATLVQPVGSPLSLECTVEGTSNPNLYWYRQAAGRGLQLLFYSVGIGQISSEVPQNLSASRPQDRQFILSSKKLLLSDSGFYLCAWSVQVESPLHFGNGTRLTVT.

The CDR3 spells CASSRDAGMGNQPQHF. The CDR3 DNA reads as TGTGCCAGCAGCCGGGATGCAGGTATGGGCAATCAGCCCCAGCATTTT. The rearrangement joins TRBV7-9 to TRBJ1-5; D gene uncertain. CDR3 size: 16 residues. Germline values: CDR1 SEHNR, CDR2 FQNEAQ (reference sequence). Trimming cost V 5 bases and J 2 bases, with 16 bases left between them.

V and J are TRBV6-6 and TRBJ2-7; possibly TRBD1 for D (5 bases). CDR3 length equals 13 residues. Trimming stripped 6 bases from V and 2 bases from J, with 11 bases between. Germline assignment: CDR1 MNHNY and CDR2 SVGAGI (reference sequence). This chain's CDR3 is CASSSDSPYEQYF. Here the CDR3 DNA reads TGTGCCAGCAGCAGCGACAGTCCCTACGAGCAGTACTTC.